The T cell receptor (beta chain) under discussion was sequenced for a study of T cells after posttransplantation cyclophosphamide. Peripheral blood was collected from the related graft donor on the marrow donation day. Data came from immunoSEQ multiplex PCR; TCRdb stores just in-frame clones and leaves some out. The sample holds around 34,000 clones, and no clone turns up only once. The CDR3 contains 16 residues. With V trimmed by 6 bases and J by 0 bases, 11 bases remained unmatched. This clone appeared many times. The sequence derives from a woman in her 50s in good health and a related stem cell transplant donor. Sequences were obtained from PBMCs. V is TRBV12-3 or TRBV12-4 and J is TRBJ2-7, with 7 bases matching TRBD2. CDR3 residues: CASSRLSGTFSYEQYF. The CDR3 DNA sequence: TGTGCCAGCAGCCGCCTCAGCGGGACCTTCTCCTACGAGCAGTACTTC.